This T cell receptor (beta chain) was sequenced for a study of shared clonotypes between healthy human individuals. Across the study: Three plates each covered CD4 naive and memory; CD8 naive two, CD8 memory one. Findings and caveats of the study: Limitation of the genetic and exposure-history diversity represented came from the few donors.

The repertoire was sequenced with immunoSEQ multiplex PCR; TCRdb's copy has only in-frame clones and lacks some. The sample has roughly 1,500,000 clones; approximately 98.5% are singletons. A word on this clone: The target antigen is unknown.

V lost 3 bases, J lost 8 bases, and 18 bases lay in between. Germline CDR1 and CDR2: SGDLS and YYNGEE. This CDR3 comprises 15 residues. The sequence derives from a man aged 25 to 45 in good health. The chain combines TRBV9 with TRBJ2-1; D ambiguous. Sequenced sample: naive CD4+ T cells sorted from blood. Specified subset: CD45RA+ positively selected. CDR3 sequence (DNA): TGTGCCAGCAGCGCGTTGGTCGGAAGACGGTATGAGCAGTTCTTC. This sequence encodes CASSALVGRRYEQFF.